Presented here are 20 T cell receptor beta chains from one specimen sequenced in a study of blood T cell repertoires in COVID-19. Clones were read by immunoSEQ multiplex PCR, and TCRdb kept only the in-frame ones, dropping some. The sample lists 160,000 or so clones; 93% were seen once. Material: peripheral blood. The receptors were gathered from a woman between 55 and 75 years old with COVID-19, enrolled during active disease.

The rearrangement joins TRBV7-2 to TRBJ1-6; tentative D call: TRBD1 (5 bases). Germline values: CDR1 SGHTA, CDR2 FQGNSA. This CDR3 is built from 14 residues. Trimming shortened V by 1 base and J by 9 bases, and 10 bases separated the two germline ends. This CDR3 is CASSLVSGGSPLHF. The CDR3 DNA is TGTGCCAGCAGCTTAGTATCGGGGGGTTCACCCCTCCACTTT.

The chain joins TRBV6-5 to TRBJ2-1; D might be TRBD2 (5 bases). V was cut by 10 bases and J by 0 bases, with 13 bases left in between. Germline V CDR1 and CDR2: MNHEY, SVGAGI. The CDR3 has 14 amino acids. The DNA of the CDR3 is TGTGCCACCCTCTTGGGGAGCTCCTACAATGAGCAGTTCTTC. Its protein product is CATLLGSSYNEQFF.

The rearrangement joins TRBV10-3 to TRBJ1-5; 8 bases fit TRBD1. V lost 5 bases, J lost 5 bases, and 2 bases stayed unmatched. This CDR3 has 13 residues. CDR1 is ENHRY, CDR2 SYGVKD, per germline. In DNA, the CDR3 is TGTGCCATCAGTCAGGGGGCTGATCAGCCCCAGCATTTT. Residues: CAISQGADQPQHF.

The chain combines TRBV6-2 or TRBV6-3 with TRBJ1-1; 8 nucleotides agree with TRBD1. V gave up 6 bases and J gave up 1 base; unmatched junction bases: 7. Germline V gives CDR1 MNHEY, CDR2 SVGEGT. This CDR3 comprises 15 residues. As DNA, the CDR3 is TGTGCCAGCAGCCAAAGACAGGGGACGAACACTGAAGCTTTCTTT. Protein sequence: CASSQRQGTNTEAFF.

This chain joins TRBV6-5 and TRBJ2-2; possible D gene TRBD1, 6 bases. The CDR3 contains 13 residues. Germline CDR1 and CDR2: MNHEY and SVGAGI. V was pared by 6 bases and J by 6 bases, with 11 bases between. The CDR3 nucleotides read TGTGCCAGCAGCTATAACAGGGCCGGGGAGCTGTTTTTT. Translating it yields CASSYNRAGELFF.

The chain carries TRBV6-2 or TRBV6-3 and TRBJ2-7, with TRBD1 matching over 8 bases. The germline V gene encodes CDR1 MNHEY and CDR2 SVGEGT. The J segment lost 6 bases and the V segment lost 4 bases, leaving 8 bases of the junction unmatched. There are 14 residues in the CDR3. The CDR3 DNA is TGTGCCAGCAGTTTGACAGGGGCTAGAGGCGAGCAGTACTTC. Amino acid sequence: CASSLTGARGEQYF.

The chain combines TRBV3-1 (or the pseudogene TRBV3-2) with TRBJ1-5; 7 nucleotides match TRBD1. With 0 bases clipped from V and 2 bases from J, the junction kept 10 bases outside the gene matches. The CDR3 extends over 18 amino acids. Germline CDR1 is LGHDT and CDR2 is YNNKEL (reference sequence). CDR3 sequence reads: CASSQESRGQRRNQPQHF. Here the CDR3 DNA reads TGTGCCAGCAGCCAAGAAAGTCGGGGACAGCGACGCAATCAGCCCCAGCATTTT.

This clone was found once. CDR3 protein: CASRPTGFTGTEAFF. The CDR3 region has the DNA TGTGCCAGCAGACCTACGGGGTTTACGGGGACTGAAGCTTTCTTT. V is TRBV6-5 and J is TRBJ1-1; D is uncertain. The CDR3 consists of 15 residues. The germline gives CDR1 MNHEY, CDR2 SVGAGI. V was cut by 6 bases and J by 5 bases, with 19 bases left in between.

This chain links TRBV3-1 (or the pseudogene TRBV3-2) with TRBJ1-4, with D perhaps TRBD1 (5 bases). V shed 1 base and J shed 7 bases, with 13 bases lying between them. CDR1 and CDR2 (germline): LGHDT, YNNKEL (reference sequence). The CDR3 is 15 amino acids. The CDR3 region has the DNA TGTGCCAGCAGCCAAGGCACAGGCGTGGGTGAAAAACTGTTTTTT. Translated, it gives CASSQGTGVGEKLFF.

This sequence joins TRBV11-2 and TRBJ2-6, with a weak D call TRBD2 (6 bases). Trimming took off 2 bases at V and 2 bases at J, with 7 bases between the two ends. This CDR3 comprises 15 residues. The germline CDR1 and CDR2 sequences are SGHAT and FQNNGV. This chain's CDR3 is CASSLTGAGANVLTF. For the CDR3, the DNA is TGTGCCAGCAGCTTAACGGGGGCTGGGGCCAACGTCCTGACTTTC. The full variable domain, with the rest looked up from reference TRBV11-2 and TRBJ2-6, is EAGVAQSPRYKIIEKRQSVAFWCNPISGHATLYWYQQILGQGPKLLIQFQNNGVVDDSQLPKDRFSAERLKGVDSTLKIQPAKLEDSAVYLCASSLTGAGANVLTFGAGSRLTVL.

In its sample, this clone ranks as medium-sized (0.01 to 0.1%). The V call is TRBV27, the J call TRBJ1-2; TRBD1 matches 8 bases. The CDR3 is 14 amino acids. CDR1 is MNHEY and CDR2 is SMNVEV in the germline V gene (reference sequence). Trimming cost V 8 bases and J 2 bases; bases outside gene matches: 7. The CDR3 region is CASSTQGANYGYTF. The CDR3 region has the DNA TGTGCCAGCTCGACGCAGGGGGCCAACTATGGCTACACCTTC.

The chain links TRBV5-1 to TRBJ2-1, with 8 bases that match TRBD2. This CDR3 contains 21 residues. Per germline, CDR1 SGHRS and CDR2 YFSETQ. V shed 0 bases and J 0 bases; nucleotides not matched to a gene: 17. The CDR3 DNA sequence: TGCGCCAGCAGCTTGGGTGTTGCGCGACTAGCGATTGTCAACTCCTACAATGAGCAGTTCTTC. Translation: CASSLGVARLAIVNSYNEQFF.

With respect to this clone: The junction departs from germline at one end; a sequencing error may be responsible. The chain recombines TRBV6-1 with TRBJ2-7; TRBD1 is a possible D gene (6 bases). The germline V gene has CDR1 MNHNS and CDR2 SASEGT. CDR3 length: 10 residues. CDR3 DNA sequence: TGTGCCAGCAGTGATGACAGGAGACGATTC. Translated: CASSDDRRRF.

The chain joins TRBV9 to TRBJ1-2, with unresolved D. The germline V gene encodes CDR1 SGDLS and CDR2 YYNGEE. CDR3 length equals 16 residues. V lost 0 bases, J lost 4 bases, and 16 bases lay in between. CDR3: CASSVGHPRLSYGYTF. For the CDR3, the DNA is TGTGCCAGCAGCGTAGGACACCCAAGGCTTTCCTATGGCTACACCTTC.

This clone was observed many times. J is TRBJ2-7 and V is TRBV6-1, with 8 bases identical to TRBD2. There are 16 residues in the CDR3. V lost 0 bases to trimming and J lost 3 bases; unmatched junction nucleotides: 7. Looked up from germline, CDR1 is MNHNS and CDR2 is SASEGT. The CDR3 nucleotides read TGTGCCAGCAGTGAAGCGGTCGGCGGGGGGAACTACGAGCAGTACTTC. It translates to CASSEAVGGGNYEQYF.

The chain joins TRBV6-2 or TRBV6-3 to TRBJ1-5; D perhaps matches TRBD1 (5 bases). Trimming took off 4 bases at V and 5 bases at J, with 12 bases between the two ends. The CDR3 has 14 residues. Germline V gives CDR1 MNHEY, CDR2 SVGEGT. The CDR3 here is CASSWGGLDQPQHF. The DNA of the CDR3 is TGTGCCAGCAGTTGGGGGGGTTTGGATCAGCCCCAGCATTTT.

V gene TRBV7-3 combines with J gene TRBJ2-3; 9 bases are a match to TRBD2. Germline V gene sequence: CDR1 SGHTA, CDR2 FQGTGA. This CDR3 is 15 amino acids long. V lost 5 bases, J lost 1 base, and 4 bases stayed unmatched. In nucleotides, the CDR3 is TGTGCCAGCAGCATGACTAGCGGTGGCACAGATACGCAGTATTTT. It is translated as CASSMTSGGTDTQYF.

J is TRBJ1-1 and V is TRBV4-1; TRBD1 might be the D (5 bases). Trimming cost V 1 base and J 0 bases, with 12 bases left between them. The V gene's germline CDR1 is MGHRA and CDR2 YSYEKL. The CDR3 spans 16 residues. The CDR3, as DNA: TGCGCCAGCAGCCAAGTGGGCCGGGGGTTGAACACTGAAGCTTTCTTT. This encodes CASSQVGRGLNTEAFF.

The chain carries TRBV6-5 and TRBJ1-1; D is undetermined. The V and J ends lost 5 bases and 6 bases respectively, with 13 bases between them. The CDR3 totals 13 residues. Germline-derived CDR1 and CDR2 are MNHEY and SVGAGI. CDR3 sequence reads: CASSQIERAEAFF. CDR3 in DNA: TGTGCCAGCAGTCAAATAGAGAGGGCTGAAGCTTTCTTT.

The chain joins TRBV30 to TRBJ1-1; tentatively, D is TRBD1 (6 bases). CDR1 and CDR2 (germline): GTSNPN, SVGIG (reference sequence). The CDR3 is 14 residues long. Trimming removed 0 bases from V and 8 bases from J, with 16 bases in between. The CDR3 DNA reads TGTGCCTGGAGTGTAAATTTTGGTAGGGGGGAAGCTTTCTTT. Translated, it gives CAWSVNFGRGEAFF. Looking up the rest from reference TRBV30 and TRBJ1-1 gives the full variable domain: SQTIHQWPATLVQPVGSPLSLECTVEGTSNPNLYWYRQAAGRGLQLLFYSVGIGQISSEVPQNLSASRPQDRQFILSSKKLLLSDSGFYLCAWSVNFGRGEAFFGQGTRLTVV.